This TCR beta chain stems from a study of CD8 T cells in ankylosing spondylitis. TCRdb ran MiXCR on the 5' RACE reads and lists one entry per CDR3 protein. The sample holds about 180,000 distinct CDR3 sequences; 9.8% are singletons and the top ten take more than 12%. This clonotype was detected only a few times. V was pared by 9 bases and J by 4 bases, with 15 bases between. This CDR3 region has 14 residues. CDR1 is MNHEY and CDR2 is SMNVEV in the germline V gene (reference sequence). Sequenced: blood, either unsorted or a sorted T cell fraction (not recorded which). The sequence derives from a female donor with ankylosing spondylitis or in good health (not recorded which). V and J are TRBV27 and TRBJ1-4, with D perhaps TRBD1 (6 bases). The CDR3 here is CASPPGHRNEKLFF. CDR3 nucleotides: TGTGCCAGTCCGCCGGGACACCGTAATGAAAAACTGTTTTTT.